These 2 T cell receptor beta chains were sequenced from one sample in a study of blood T cell repertoires in COVID-19. Sequenced by immunoSEQ multiplex PCR; TCRdb stores in-frame clones only, minus some. The repertoire holds 60,000 or so clones, with 75% to 90% as singletons. Sequenced input: peripheral blood. The origin of the receptors is a woman aged 70-85 years with active COVID-19.

CDR3 nucleotides: TGTGCCTGGAGTGTGGGGACAGCGAGCTCCTACGAGCAGTACTTC. Amino acids: CAWSVGTASSYEQYF. V usage is TRBV30 and J usage is TRBJ2-7; 7 bases match TRBD1. This CDR3 is 15 amino acids long. Germline assignment: CDR1 GTSNPN and CDR2 SVGIG (reference sequence). Germline trimming cut 0 bases from V and 0 bases from J; bases unmatched to any gene: 5.

The chain is built from TRBV5-4 and TRBJ2-5, with 9 bases that match TRBD2. The junction had 15 bases not matched to a gene; V was cut back by 1 base and J by 5 bases. CDR3 size: 18 residues. Germline CDR1 and CDR2: SGHNT and YYREEE (reference sequence). CDR3 protein: CASSLPGDSGSLGETQYF. CDR3 in DNA: TGTGCCAGCAGCTTGCCGGGGGATAGCGGGAGTCTGGGGGAGACCCAGTACTTC. Full variable domain (outside the CDR3, taken from reference TRBV5-4 and TRBJ2-5): ETGVTQSPTHLIKTRGQQVTLRCSSQSGHNTVSWYQQALGQGPQFIFQYYREEENGRGNFPPRFSGLQFPNYSSELNVNALELDDSALYLCASSLPGDSGSLGETQYFGPGTRLLVL.